Below, 13 T cell receptor beta chains from the same sample are listed, as sequenced in a study of cytomegalovirus exposure and HLA in healthy donors. Using immunoSEQ multiplex PCR, the repertoire was profiled, and TCRdb retains in-frame clones only, with some absent. The table shows around 70,000 clones, with 85% to 95% occurring only once. Sequenced sample: PBMCs. The receptors originated from a man between 18 and 35 years old in good health and CMV-seropositive.

The CDR3 region has the DNA TGTGCCAGCAGCGTGGCAGGGGGACGGGAGACCCAGTACTTC. As protein: CASSVAGGRETQYF. The chain recombines TRBV5-4 with TRBJ2-5, with 7 bases that match TRBD1. The trim removed 4 bases at V and 5 bases at J, leaving 8 bases unmatched. The CDR3 is 14 amino acids. The germline V gene encodes CDR1 SGHNT and CDR2 YYREEE (reference sequence).

The chain uses TRBV7-9 and TRBJ1-2, with D possibly TRBD1 on 5 matching bases. V was shortened by 4 bases and J by 3 bases, with 18 bases between the two germline ends. The CDR3 spans 16 residues. Germline values: CDR1 SEHNR, CDR2 FQNEAQ (reference sequence). The CDR3, as DNA: TGTGCCAGCAGCTCCTACTTTGGGGGGAGCGACTATGGCTACACCTTC. This translates into CASSSYFGGSDYGYTF.

This clone was observed once. This chain uses TRBV6-1 with TRBJ1-5; 7 nucleotides agree with TRBD1. In germline, CDR1 is MNHNS, CDR2 SASEGT. The CDR3 covers 13 residues. In nucleotides, the CDR3 is TGTTCCACCCATGTACAGGGGCAACAGCCCCAGCATTTT. The encoded protein is CSTHVQGQQPQHF.

This clone was picked up one time. The chain is built from TRBV5-8 and TRBJ2-5; D perhaps matches TRBD2 (6 bases). This CDR3 region has 15 residues. V was trimmed by 7 bases and J by 1 base, leaving 17 bases between them. Looked up from germline, CDR1 is SGHTS and CDR2 is YDEGEE. CDR3 bases: TGTGCCAGCGGGCGAGGAGCGGGCCTCCAAGAGACCCAGTACTTC. Amino acids: CASGRGAGLQETQYF.

This clone was observed once. The chain has TRBV28 and TRBJ2-7, with TRBD2 matching over 10 bases. Germline loops: CDR1 MDHEN, CDR2 SYDVKM. This CDR3 is built from 15 residues. The V and J ends lost 6 bases and 7 bases, in that order; junction bases with no gene match: 12. The CDR3 DNA is TGTGCCAGCAGGTTTATAGCGGGAGGTCGGGGGGAGCAGTACTTC. This encodes CASRFIAGGRGEQYF.

There are a few counts of this clone. The chain is built from TRBV7-2 and TRBJ2-7; 10 bases agree with TRBD2. Germline V gene sequence: CDR1 SGHTA, CDR2 FQGNSA. V shed 5 bases and J 2 bases; nucleotides not matched to a gene: 6. The CDR3 is 15 residues long. The DNA of the CDR3 is TGTGCCAGCAGCGAATGGACTAGCGGACCCTACGAGCAGTACTTC. It translates to CASSEWTSGPYEQYF.

The V gene is TRBV7-6, the J gene TRBJ2-7, with D possibly TRBD1 on 5 matching bases. CDR1 is SGHVS and CDR2 is FNYEAQ in the germline V gene. Trimming pared 1 base from V and 2 bases from J, leaving 12 bases between. The CDR3 has 15 amino acids. The CDR3 DNA is TGTGCCAGCAGCTTAGTAGCAGGGCCCACCTACGAGCAGTACTTC. The encoded protein is CASSLVAGPTYEQYF.

V and J are TRBV30 and TRBJ2-7, with TRBD1 matching over 9 bases. The CDR3 consists of 14 residues. Germline CDR1 is GTSNPN and CDR2 is SVGIG (reference sequence). V was pared by 4 bases and J by 5 bases, with 9 bases of the junction left unmatched. The CDR3 nucleotides read TGTGCCTGGACCTCCGGGACAGGGCGACACGAGCAGTACTTC. Protein: CAWTSGTGRHEQYF.

This clone was detected once. The chain is built from TRBV18 and TRBJ2-7, with 10 positions matching TRBD2. V shed 4 bases, J shed 2 bases, and the junction held 5 bases outside the gene matches. Germline V CDR1 and CDR2: KGHSH, LQKENI. The CDR3 loop spans 15 amino acids. CDR3 coding DNA: TGTGCCAGCTCACAGAGCGGGAGGGCTGCCTACGAGCAGTACTTC. Translating gives CASSQSGRAAYEQYF.

The chain carries TRBV11-3 and TRBJ1-1; 8 nucleotides match TRBD1. V was clipped by 1 base and J by 6 bases; unmatched bases: 10. The CDR3 has 16 residues. Germline V lookup: CDR1 SGHNT, CDR2 YENEEA. CDR3 DNA sequence: TGTGCCAGCAGCTTAGTGGCCCAGGGGGCACCCCCTGAAGCTTTCTTT. Encoded protein: CASSLVAQGAPPEAFF.

V gene TRBV5-1 combines with J gene TRBJ2-3; no clear D gene. The CDR3 has 13 amino acids. The germline gives CDR1 SGHRS, CDR2 YFSETQ. The V gene lost 0 bases and the J gene lost 3 bases, with 5 bases spanning the gap. CDR3 sequence (DNA): TGCGCCAGCAGCTTGGGTGAGACAGATACGCAGTATTTT. Its translation is CASSLGETDTQYF.

The chain couples TRBV5-1 to TRBJ2-5; 7 positions agree with TRBD1. Trimming cost V 7 bases and J 0 bases; bases outside gene matches: 6. The germline CDR1 and CDR2 sequences are SGHRS and YFSETQ. CDR3 length: 14 residues. The CDR3 loop reads CASRKGTDQETQYF. Written as DNA, the CDR3 is TGCGCCAGCCGGAAAGGGACAGACCAAGAGACCCAGTACTTC.

This clone was seen only once. V and J are TRBV11-2 and TRBJ1-5; the D is unclear. This CDR3 spans 14 amino acids. V was clipped by 2 bases and J by 1 base, with 6 bases between them. Per the germline V gene, CDR1 is SGHAT and CDR2 is FQNNGV. Here the CDR3 reads CASSLQESNQPQHF. The CDR3 nucleotides are TGTGCCAGCAGCTTACAGGAAAGCAATCAGCCCCAGCATTTT.